This T cell receptor (beta chain) was sequenced in a study of memory CD4+ T cells and cytomegalovirus serostatus. Single viable CD3+CD4+CD8-CD45RO+ cells were sorted as the memory CD4+ T cells. The table came from immunoSEQ multiplex PCR; TCRdb's copy has only in-frame clones and leaves some out. The sample holds under 50,000 clones, about 80% seen once. The sequence derives from an adult in good health and CMV-seropositive. The sample comprised memory CD4+ T cells from blood.

The CDR3 DNA follows: TGTGCCAGCAGCTTTGAGATAATGACTGAAGCTTTCTTT. Translating it yields CASSFEIMTEAFF. V usage is TRBV7-3 and J usage is TRBJ1-1; D unclear. The V gene's germline CDR1 is SGHTA and CDR2 FQGTGA. V dropped 3 bases and J dropped 5 bases, with 10 bases sitting between them. CDR3 length: 13 amino acids.